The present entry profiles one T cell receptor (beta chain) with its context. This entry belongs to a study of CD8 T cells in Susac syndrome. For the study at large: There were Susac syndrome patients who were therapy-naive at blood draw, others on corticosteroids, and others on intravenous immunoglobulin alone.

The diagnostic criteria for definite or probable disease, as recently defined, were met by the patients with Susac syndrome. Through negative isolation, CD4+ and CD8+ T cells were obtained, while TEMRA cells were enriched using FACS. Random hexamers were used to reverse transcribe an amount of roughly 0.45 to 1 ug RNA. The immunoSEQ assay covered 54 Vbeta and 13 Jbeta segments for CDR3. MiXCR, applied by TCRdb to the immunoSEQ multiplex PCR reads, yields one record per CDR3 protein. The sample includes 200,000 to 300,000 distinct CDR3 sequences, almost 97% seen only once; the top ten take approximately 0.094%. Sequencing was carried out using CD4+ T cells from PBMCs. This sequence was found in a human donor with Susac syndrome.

CDR3 sequence reads: CAWSPQPSYEQYF. The CDR3 coding sequence is TGTGCCTGGAGTCCCCAACCATCCTACGAGCAGTACTTC. This chain joins TRBV30 and TRBJ2-7; no definite D call. The germline CDR1 and CDR2 sequences are GTSNPN and SVGIG (reference sequence). This CDR3 has 13 residues. With 2 bases removed from V and 1 base from J, the gap between germline ends came to 9 bases.